The rows below give T cell receptor beta chains drawn from one sample of a study of blood T cell repertoires in COVID-19. Measured with immunoSEQ multiplex PCR; TCRdb has only the in-frame clones, and not every one. The table has approximately 500,000 clones, around nine tenths seen once. Source material: peripheral blood. These receptors originate from a woman between 45 and 60 years old with COVID-19, enrolled during active disease. The CDR3 runs from the conserved cysteine through the conserved F or W. Each record gives: clone size, J gene, V gene, D gene, CDR3 DNA, CDR3 protein. The D gene is left open where the match is weak. The size entry is marked missing in some rows and otherwise reads once, few, many or a size class.

size: NA; J: TRBJ1-1; V: TRBV6-5; D: NA; DNA: TGTGCCAGCAGTTACGGGGGGGACACTGAAGCTTTCTTT; CDR3: CASSYGGDTEAFF
size: NA; J: TRBJ2-1; V: TRBV30; D: TRBD1; DNA: TGTGCCTGGACTCAGGGGGCGGGTGAGCAGTTCTTC; CDR3: CAWTQGAGEQFF
size: NA; J: TRBJ2-5; V: TRBV11-2; D: NA; DNA: TGTGCCAGCAGCCCGAGGCGTTTACAAGAGACCCAGTACTTC; CDR3: CASSPRRLQETQYF
size: NA; J: TRBJ2-1; V: TRBV11-3; D: TRBD2; DNA: TGTGCCAGCAGCCGCTCCGGGACTAGCGGGGGGGCAAGCAATGAGCAGTTCTTC; CDR3: CASSRSGTSGGASNEQFF
size: once; J: TRBJ2-3; V: TRBV7-6; D: TRBD2; DNA: TGTGCCAGCAGCTTAAGGACTAGCGGGGGCACAGATACGCAGTATTTT; CDR3: CASSLRTSGGTDTQYF
size: NA; J: TRBJ1-3; V: TRBV18; D: TRBD1; DNA: TGTGCCAGCTCATCCGCGACAGGGGGCAGCTCTGGAAACACCATATATTTT; CDR3: CASSSATGGSSGNTIYF
size: NA; J: TRBJ1-5; V: TRBV27; D: NA; DNA: TGTGCCAGCAGTAACAGAGATCAGCCCCAGCATTTT; CDR3: CASSNRDQPQHF
size: NA; J: TRBJ1-1; V: TRBV5-1; D: TRBD1; DNA: TGCGCCAGCAGCAGGGACAGGGCCACTGAAGCTTTCTTT; CDR3: CASSRDRATEAFF
size: once; J: TRBJ1-1; V: TRBV6-5; D: TRBD1; DNA: TGTGCCAGCATGAGGGACAGGTGGAACACTGAAGCTTTCTTT; CDR3: CASMRDRWNTEAFF
size: NA; J: TRBJ1-1; V: TRBV7-9; D: NA; DNA: TGTGCCAGCAGCTTACCGGGGAAGAACACTGAAGCTTTCTTT; CDR3: CASSLPGKNTEAFF
size: NA; J: TRBJ2-1; V: TRBV29-1; D: NA; DNA: TGCAGCGTTCAGGCAGGGTGGCAGTTCTTC; CDR3: CSVQAGWQFF
size: NA; J: TRBJ2-7; V: TRBV5-6; D: TRBD1; DNA: TGTGCCAGCAGCTTGAATGGCAGGGGGCTTACCGAGCAGTACTTC; CDR3: CASSLNGRGLTEQYF
size: NA; J: TRBJ1-2; V: TRBV3-1/TRBV3-2; D: TRBD1; DNA: TGTGCCAGCAGCCAAGAGCGGGGCAGGGGGCTCCACGGTTATGGCTACACCTTC; CDR3: CASSQERGRGLHGYGYTF
size: NA; J: TRBJ2-7; V: TRBV11-2; D: NA; DNA: TGTGCCAGCAGCCCAACGGGGGTGGCTCAGACCGAGCAGTACTTC; CDR3: CASSPTGVAQTEQYF
size: NA; J: TRBJ2-2; V: TRBV5-1; D: NA; DNA: TGCGCCAGCAGCTTTGATAGGAACACCGGGGAGCTGTTTTTT; CDR3: CASSFDRNTGELFF
size: NA; J: TRBJ1-2; V: TRBV7-9; D: TRBD1; DNA: TGTGCCAGCACCCCGGACAGGGGCGGCTACACCTTC; CDR3: CASTPDRGGYTF
size: few; J: TRBJ1-5; V: TRBV4-1; D: NA; DNA: TGCGCCAGCAGCCAAGATGGCACAGTCGGTCAGCCCCAGCATTTT; CDR3: CASSQDGTVGQPQHF
size: NA; J: TRBJ2-7; V: TRBV3-1/TRBV3-2; D: NA; DNA: TGTGCCAGCAGCCAAGCCCCGGAGGGGCGCTACGAGCAGTACTTC; CDR3: CASSQAPEGRYEQYF
size: NA; J: TRBJ1-4; V: TRBV30; D: NA; DNA: TGTGCCTGGAGTCCCAGGGGAGGGGAAAAACTGTTTTTT; CDR3: CAWSPRGGEKLFF
size: NA; J: TRBJ1-2; V: TRBV5-6; D: NA; DNA: TGTGCCAGCAGCTTCGGTGTTACTAACTATGGCTACACCTTC; CDR3: CASSFGVTNYGYTF
size: few; J: TRBJ2-7; V: TRBV6-5; D: NA; DNA: TGTGCCAGCAGTTACTATGAGGGATTATACGAGCAGTACTTC; CDR3: CASSYYEGLYEQYF
size: NA; J: TRBJ2-7; V: TRBV5-1; D: TRBD2; DNA: TGCGCCAGCAGCTTGGGCTCGGGGAGGGCCGAGCAGTACTTC; CDR3: CASSLGSGRAEQYF
size: NA; J: TRBJ2-2; V: TRBV11-3; D: NA; DNA: TGTGCCAGCAGCTTAGCGGAGCGACAGCCGAACACCGGGGAGCTGTTTTTT; CDR3: CASSLAERQPNTGELFF
size: NA; J: TRBJ1-2; V: TRBV5-4; D: NA; DNA: TGTGCCAGCAGCCCGGCGATACAGGGCTATGGCTACACCTTC; CDR3: CASSPAIQGYGYTF
size: NA; J: TRBJ2-6; V: TRBV7-2; D: NA; DNA: TGTGCCAGCAGCTTAGGACAGACGGCTGGGGCCAACGTCCTGACTTTC; CDR3: CASSLGQTAGANVLTF
size: NA; J: TRBJ2-1; V: TRBV5-1; D: TRBD1; DNA: TGCGCCAGCAGCTTGGAAGGGTGGGGGACAGCAGGTAACAATGAGCAGTTCTTC; CDR3: CASSLEGWGTAGNNEQFF
size: NA; J: TRBJ2-7; V: TRBV5-6; D: NA; DNA: TGTGCCAGCAGCTTGATGGAGGGAACTACCCTCTACGAGCAGTACTTC; CDR3: CASSLMEGTTLYEQYF
size: NA; J: TRBJ2-7; V: TRBV30; D: NA; DNA: TGTGCCTGGAGTGTAGGCGGCTCCTACGAGCAGTACTTC; CDR3: CAWSVGGSYEQYF
size: NA; J: TRBJ1-1; V: TRBV30; D: TRBD1; DNA: TGTGCCTGGAGTACCCAAACAGGGGACACTGAAGCTTTCTTT; CDR3: CAWSTQTGDTEAFF
size: NA; J: TRBJ2-1; V: TRBV28; D: NA; DNA: TGTGCCAGCAGTCCCGCCTACAATGAGCAGTTCTTC; CDR3: CASSPAYNEQFF
size: NA; J: TRBJ1-6; V: TRBV10-3; D: TRBD1; DNA: TGTGCCACCCTAAGGGGGCAAAATTCACCCCTCCACTTT; CDR3: CATLRGQNSPLHF
size: few; J: TRBJ1-2; V: TRBV7-9; D: NA; DNA: TGTGCCAGCAGCTTAATCAGGGATGGCTACACCTTC; CDR3: CASSLIRDGYTF